This TCR beta chain was observed in a study of patients and donors after allogeneic stem cell transplantation. This clonotype was counted at least ten times. Germline CDR1 is SGHAT and CDR2 is FQNNGV. V gave up 1 base and J gave up 10 bases, with 7 bases separating them. The CDR3 is 12 amino acids. TCRdb reprocessed the RT-PCR reads via MiXCR and lists one record per CDR3 protein. Found here are roughly 150,000 distinct CDR3 sequences, 24% of them singletons; the top ten hold about 24%. This TCR derives from a human donor who was either an allogeneic HSCT recipient or a stem cell or donor lymphocyte infusion donor (not recorded which). It is not recorded whose cells these are; they may come from a transplant donor. The rearrangement uses TRBV11-2 and TRBJ1-4; no firm D call. The sample comprised blood, either unsorted or a sorted T cell fraction (not recorded which). Here the CDR3 DNA reads TGTGCCAGCAGCTTAGGGGCGGGAAAACTGTTTTTT. Amino acid sequence: CASSLGAGKLFF.